What follows is one T cell receptor beta chain and its context. Antigen: not known. Other DNA sequences of this sample code for an identical CDR3. These data originate in a study of cytomegalovirus exposure and HLA in healthy donors. Study as a whole: Early on, a data release was issued that held 80 million or so unique TCRs from HLA-typed donors. Findings and caveats of the study: The study flagged some 170 TCR beta chains as cytomegalovirus-associated.

PCR employed 60 Vbeta and 13 Jbeta primers. Libraries were prepared by immunoSEQ multiplex PCR; TCRdb keeps only in-frame clonotypes and omits some of them. The sample has 95,000 to 110,000 clones; roughly 70% are singletons. Germline V lookup: CDR1 MNHNS, CDR2 SASEGT. This CDR3 comprises 13 residues. Losses at the gene ends were 5 bases for V and 1 base for J; bases not matched to a gene: 2. Sequenced: PBMCs. The chain uses TRBV6-1 and TRBJ2-7; 7 nucleotides match TRBD1. The TCR was taken from a middle-aged woman in good health and CMV-seropositive. The CDR3 is CASSPGQSYEQYF. The CDR3 DNA reads TGTGCCAGCAGTCCGGGACAGTCCTACGAGCAGTACTTC.